This T cell receptor (beta chain) is from a study of cytotoxic CD8 clonotypes in ibrutinib-treated CLL. Background on the study: Response sampling took place at median 12 months of treatment, range 6 to 36. The study's findings and limits: Contraction or stability on treatment characterized the public clonotypes, which were uncommon. Baseline values of clonality outstripped age-matched healthy donors and followed circulating CD8+ T-cell counts.

Concerning this clone itself: Its antigen is still unknown.

Some clones are missing from TCRdb's copy, which holds only in-frame ones; the method was immunoSEQ multiplex PCR. The sample carries around 97,000 clones, approximately 78% recorded once. The source material was PBMCs, sampled after 12 months of ibrutinib treatment. This sequence originates from a human donor with chronic lymphocytic leukemia.

CDR3 nucleotide sequence: TGCGCCAGCAGGGTGAGGGTGGCGGGACAGGGGATTTCGACTGAAGCTTTCTTT. This gives the protein CASRVRVAGQGISTEAFF. V usage is TRBV5-1 and J usage is TRBJ1-1, with 10 bases that match TRBD1. CDR1 and CDR2 from the germline V gene are SGHRS and YFSETQ. J gave up 5 bases and V 5 bases, and 18 bases lay outside the gene matches. This CDR3 region has 18 residues.